This T cell receptor beta chain was obtained from a study of shared clonotypes between healthy human individuals. The assay used deep level. Assay: immunoSEQ multiplex PCR; the TCRdb copy retains only in-frame clones and omits some. The sample holds under 850,000 clones, 55% to 75% seen once. Trimming took 5 bases from V and 0 from J, leaving 28 bases between them. Germline V gene data show CDR1 as SGHVS and CDR2 as FNYEAQ. The CDR3 is 20 residues long. The chain carries TRBV7-6 and TRBJ1-2; possible D gene TRBD1, 5 bases. This TCR was sampled from a woman in her twenties or thirties in good health. The sequenced sample consisted of memory CD4+ T cells sorted from blood. Regarding subset: CD45RA-negative fraction. The CDR3 is CASSKGIARHKNLTNYGYTF. CDR3 nucleotides: TGTGCCAGCAGCAAGGGGATAGCTCGGCACAAAAACCTCACTAACTATGGCTACACCTTC.